Shown below are 21 T cell receptor beta chains from a single sample sequenced in a study of shared clonotypes between healthy human individuals. Sequenced by immunoSEQ multiplex PCR; TCRdb stores in-frame clones only, minus some. The table lists fewer than 2.5 million clones, 93% of them singletons. Input material: naive CD4+ T cells from PBMCs. Indicated subset: CD45RA+ positively selected. These receptors all stem from a man between 18 and 35 years old in good health. Some clones in this sample may be carry-over from other donors' samples.

The rearrangement links TRBV11-2 to TRBJ1-1, with D possibly TRBD1 on 6 matching bases. The CDR3 has 15 amino acids. The ends were cut back, 1 base at V and 1 base at J, with 10 bases in the middle. CDR1 and CDR2 from the germline V gene are SGHAT and FQNNGV. The CDR3 DNA reads as TGTGCCAGCAGCTTAGTGGGGGCAGGGAACACTGAAGCTTTCTTT. This codes for CASSLVGAGNTEAFF.

This sequence joins TRBV21-1 and TRBJ2-5. TRBV21-1 is tagged as a pseudogene. There are 19 residues in the CDR3. CDR3 amino acids: CASSKASYWGKLFRETQYF. CDR3 coding DNA: TGTGCCAGCAGCAAAGCGAGCTACTGGGGAAAACTATTCAGGGAGACCCAGTACTTC.

The CDR3 nucleotides read TGCGCCAGCACCCCACTATCAATACCGGGACAGGGGGCGCCCCCGTTAGCTAACTATGGCTACACCTTC. It codes for CASTPLSIPGQGAPPLANYGYTF. The V gene is TRBV23-1, the J gene TRBJ1-2; 12 nucleotides align to TRBD1. TRBV23-1 is sorted into the ORF group, with uncertain function. Trimming removed 7 bases from V and 0 bases from J; junction bases left unmatched: 27. There are 23 residues in the CDR3.

V and J are TRBV5-8 and TRBJ2-7; D is unclear. Deletions cut 2 bases from V and 2 bases from J, with 11 bases between. The germline CDR1 and CDR2 sequences are SGHTS and YDEGEE. The CDR3 contains 14 residues. The CDR3 spells CASSFKHEAYEQYF. CDR3 DNA sequence: TGTGCCAGCAGCTTTAAACATGAAGCCTACGAGCAGTACTTC.

The chain has TRBV6-1 and TRBJ1-5; D is perhaps TRBD1 (5 bases). V was shortened by 7 bases and J by 11 bases, with 15 bases between the two germline ends. Per the germline V gene, CDR1 is MNHNS and CDR2 is SASEGT. This CDR3 region has 12 residues. CDR3 nucleotide sequence: TGTGCCAGCACAGGGCTCCCATCGTCCCAGCATTTT. Residues: CASTGLPSSQHF.

Note on this clone: Other DNA sequences of this sample code for an identical CDR3. This chain connects TRBV7-3 to TRBJ2-2; TRBD1 matches 8 bases. Germline trimming cut 4 bases from V and 6 bases from J; bases unmatched to any gene: 1. The germline V gene encodes CDR1 SGHTA and CDR2 FQGTGA. This CDR3 contains 13 residues. CDR3 loop: CASSSTGAGELFF. The CDR3 nucleotides are TGTGCCAGCAGCTCGACAGGGGCCGGGGAGCTGTTTTTT.

The gene calls are TRBV2 and TRBJ2-4; D ambiguous. This CDR3 spans 16 amino acids. Germline CDR1 reads SNHLY; CDR2 reads FYNNEI. V was cut by 0 bases and J by 8 bases, with 17 bases left in between. DNA for the CDR3: TGTGCCAGCAGTGAAGCGCAGTTCGGCGCGTCGGACATTCAGTACTTC. Translation gives CASSEAQFGASDIQYF.

The V gene is TRBV2, the J gene TRBJ1-2, with TRBD1 matching 9 bases. Trimming cost V 6 bases and J 7 bases; bases outside gene matches: 6. This CDR3 has 13 amino acids. In germline, CDR1 is SNHLY, CDR2 FYNNEI. CDR3 bases: TGTGCCAGCAGAGACAGGGGGTTAGGTGGCTACACCTTC. The encoded protein is CASRDRGLGGYTF.

Worth noting for this clone: Other DNA sequences in the sample encode the same CDR3. The chain uses TRBV2 and TRBJ2-3, with TRBD1 matching 9 bases. Trimming cost V 3 bases and J 2 bases; bases outside gene matches: 3. From germline, CDR1 is SNHLY and CDR2 FYNNEI. This CDR3 is 15 amino acids long. The chain's CDR3 is CASSEGTGITDTQYF. The CDR3 coding sequence is TGTGCCAGCAGTGAGGGGACAGGGATCACAGATACGCAGTATTTT.

This chain uses TRBV5-1 with TRBJ1-4, with D possibly TRBD1 on 5 matching bases. Between the trimmed V and J ends, which lost 1 base and 7 bases, there was a span of 11 bases. Germline CDR1 and CDR2: SGHRS and YFSETQ. This CDR3 comprises 14 residues. The CDR3 is CASSLRGIGEKLFF. Here the CDR3 DNA reads TGCGCCAGCAGCTTGAGGGGTATCGGTGAAAAACTGTTTTTT.

The chain uses TRBV7-5 and TRBJ2-4. TRBV7-5 is annotated as a pseudogene. CDR3 length: 19 amino acids. CDR3 bases: TGTGCCAGAAGCTTAGGCCCCCCCGGACCATGGTCGGCCAAAAACATTCAGTACTTC. Its protein product is CARSLGPPGPWSAKNIQYF.

The chain couples TRBV7-2 to TRBJ2-7; TRBD1 agrees at 9 bases. This CDR3 is 15 amino acids long. The junction had 7 bases not matched to a gene; V was cut back by 2 bases and J by 5 bases. The germline CDR1 and CDR2 sequences are SGHTA and FQGNSA. The CDR3 sequence is CASSLQNRGLDEQYF. For the CDR3, the DNA is TGTGCCAGCAGCTTACAAAACAGGGGGCTCGACGAGCAGTACTTC.

The gene calls are TRBV7-2 and TRBJ2-7, with no clear D. The CDR3 covers 13 residues. Trimming shortened V by 2 bases and J by 2 bases, and 7 bases separated the two germline ends. Germline V CDR1 and CDR2: SGHTA, FQGNSA. CDR3 amino acids: CASSLIPPYEQYF. The CDR3 DNA reads TGTGCCAGCAGCTTAATTCCCCCCTACGAGCAGTACTTC.

The J gene is TRBJ2-1, the V gene TRBV19, with 9 bases fitting TRBD2. CDR3 length: 16 amino acids. In germline, CDR1 is LNHDA, CDR2 SQIVND (reference sequence). With 9 bases clipped from V and 4 bases from J, the junction kept 13 bases outside the gene matches. The CDR3, as DNA: TGTGCCAGCATCCATGTATCGGCGGGGGGGTACAATGAGCAGTTCTTC. Its protein product is CASIHVSAGGYNEQFF.

The chain joins TRBV16 to TRBJ2-2; a possible D gene is TRBD1 (6 bases). V lost 4 bases, J lost 6 bases, and 18 bases lay in between. There are 16 residues in the CDR3. Germline V lookup: CDR1 KGHSY, CDR2 FQNENV. The CDR3 nucleotides are TGTGCCAGCAGCCCTCATTTGGGGGCGGACGCCGGGGAGCTGTTTTTT. This encodes CASSPHLGADAGELFF.

This clone has a handful of counts. The chain is built from TRBV29-1 and TRBJ2-7, with D tentatively TRBD1 or TRBD2 (5 bases each). CDR1 and CDR2 (germline): SQVTM, ANQGSEA. CDR3 size: 14 residues. V lost 8 bases and J 0 bases, leaving 17 bases between the germline ends. CDR3 in amino acids: CSFLPGPLSYEQYF. In DNA form, the CDR3 reads TGCAGCTTCTTACCGGGACCACTCTCCTACGAGCAGTACTTC.

The rearrangement uses TRBV9 and TRBJ2-1; D gene ambiguous. V shed 4 bases and J shed 0 bases, with 8 bases lying between them. In germline, CDR1 is SGDLS, CDR2 YYNGEE. CDR3 length: 14 amino acids. Here the CDR3 reads CASSPTSSYNEQFF. CDR3 coding DNA: TGTGCCAGCAGCCCCACGAGCTCCTACAATGAGCAGTTCTTC.

The chain uses TRBV5-4 and TRBJ2-3; 9 positions agree with TRBD2. Losses at the gene ends were 4 bases for V and 1 base for J; bases not matched to a gene: 7. Germline V gene data show CDR1 as SGHNT and CDR2 as YYREEE (reference sequence). The CDR3 totals 16 residues. In nucleotides, the CDR3 is TGTGCCAGCAGCACACCGACTAGCGGCCGCACAGATACGCAGTATTTT. Translation gives CASSTPTSGRTDTQYF. Using reference TRBV5-4 and TRBJ2-3 for the parts outside the CDR3, the full variable domain is ETGVTQSPTHLIKTRGQQVTLRCSSQSGHNTVSWYQQALGQGPQFIFQYYREEENGRGNFPPRFSGLQFPNYSSELNVNALELDDSALYLCASSTPTSGRTDTQYFGPGTRLTVL.

This chain links TRBV28 with TRBJ1-5; maybe TRBD1 (5 bases). The germline CDR1 and CDR2 sequences are MDHEN and SYDVKM. The CDR3 covers 11 residues. V lost 7 bases, J lost 7 bases, and 8 bases lay in between. CDR3 residues: CASIREQPQHF. In DNA, the CDR3 is TGTGCCAGCATCAGGGAACAGCCCCAGCATTTT.

The J gene is TRBJ2-6, the V gene TRBV4-3; no firm D call. V shed 1 base and J shed 2 bases, with 9 bases lying between them. The CDR3 is 16 residues long. CDR1 and CDR2 from the germline V gene are LGHNA and YSLEER. CDR3 sequence reads: CASSQVWSTGANVLTF. DNA for the CDR3: TGCGCCAGCAGCCAAGTCTGGTCTACTGGGGCCAACGTCCTGACTTTC.

The chain is built from TRBV18 and TRBJ2-7; D not resolved. From germline, CDR1 is KGHSH and CDR2 LQKENI. The CDR3 extends over 18 amino acids. Trimming shortened V by 1 base and J by 5 bases, and 24 bases separated the two germline ends. The CDR3 sequence: CASSPLQTLKYRGHEQYF. DNA of the CDR3: TGTGCCAGCTCACCACTGCAGACCCTAAAGTACCGTGGCCACGAGCAGTACTTC. The entire variable domain, with the rest obtained from reference TRBV18 and TRBJ2-7, is as follows: NAGVMQNPRHLVRRRGQEARLRCSPMKGHSHVYWYRQLPEEGLKFMVYLQKENIIDESGMPKERFSAEFPKEGPSILRIQQVVRGDSAAYFCASSPLQTLKYRGHEQYFGPGTRLTVT.